This paragraph reports one TCR beta chain. Its specificity is not known. Individual cDNA molecules received unique molecular identifiers. Each CDR3 protein is one row after TCRdb ran MiXCR on the 5' RACE reads. The data contain more than 80,000 distinct CDR3 sequences, 15% to 20% of them seen just once; the ten biggest clones take up 0.95% to 1.5%. The entry originates in a study of early T cells in non-severe SARS-CoV-2 infection. The germline gives CDR1 WNHNN, CDR2 SYGVQD (reference sequence). This CDR3 spans 15 amino acids. With V trimmed by 2 bases and J by 9 bases, 2 bases remained unmatched. Study-level points and caveats: A preference for anti-spike CD8 responses marked VDJdb matching, which missed private and CD4 specificities.

This TCR came from an adult who was a healthcare worker with PCR-confirmed SARS-CoV-2 infection or an uninfected control (not recorded which). The genes are TRBV10-1 and TRBJ2-1; 15 nucleotides match TRBD2. Sequencing was done on a sample of whole blood. The CDR3 bases are TGCGCCAGCAGTGAGGGGACTAGCGGGAGGACTGAGCAGTTCTTC. It codes for CASSEGTSGRTEQFF.